This TCR beta chain was found in a study of blood T cell repertoires in COVID-19. Germline values: CDR1 MNHNS, CDR2 SASEGT. The CDR3 runs 14 residues. V lost 3 bases and J lost 3, with 9 bases in between. Method: immunoSEQ multiplex PCR; TCRdb's copy keeps in-frame clones and lacks some. In the table there are under 75,000 clones, approximately 90% of which are singletons. The origin of this receptor is a man aged 25 to 40 with acute or convalescent COVID-19. The chain employs TRBV6-1 and TRBJ1-5, with D possibly TRBD1 on 6 matching bases. The sequencing input was peripheral blood. CDR3 DNA: TGTGCCAGCAGTGAGGGGGGGGCCAATCAGCCCCAGCATTTT. Protein sequence: CASSEGGANQPQHF.